The 26 T cell receptor beta chains listed next were all sequenced from one sample in a study of blood T cell repertoires in COVID-19. The assay was immunoSEQ multiplex PCR, and TCRdb's table has in-frame clones only and misses some. Among 150,000 to 200,000 clones listed, 70% to 80% were seen once. The sample comprised peripheral blood. The receptors derive from a man between 60 and 70 years old with acute or convalescent COVID-19.

The chain uses TRBV24-1 and TRBJ2-5; TRBD1 matches at 8 bases. Germline V CDR1 and CDR2: KGHDR, SFDVKD. V was pared by 5 bases and J by 7 bases, with 11 bases of the junction left unmatched. This CDR3 contains 15 residues. The DNA of the CDR3 is TGTGCCACCAGTGCCAACACAGGACAGGGTGGGACCCAGTACTTC. Encoded protein: CATSANTGQGGTQYF.

The CDR3 here is CASSPRQGGSDEQYF. In nucleotides, the CDR3 is TGTGCCAGCAGCCCCAGACAGGGGGGAAGCGACGAGCAGTACTTC. The chain is built from TRBV9 and TRBJ2-7; TRBD1 agrees at 9 bases. The germline CDR1 and CDR2 sequences are SGDLS and YYNGEE. CDR3 size: 15 residues. V was clipped by 4 bases and J by 5 bases; unmatched bases: 10.

This clone was seen just once. This chain connects TRBV19 to TRBJ2-5, with 9 bases that match TRBD1. The CDR3 is made up of 13 amino acids. V shed 5 bases and J 4 bases; nucleotides not matched to a gene: 2. CDR1 and CDR2 (germline): LNHDA, SQIVND (reference sequence). Written as DNA, the CDR3 is TGTGCCAGTAGTTTACAGGGGGCAGAGACCCAGTACTTC. This translates into CASSLQGAETQYF.

The chain joins TRBV24-1 to TRBJ2-3; the match to TRBD2 covers 9 bases. CDR3 length: 15 amino acids. Trimming took 4 bases from V and 2 from J; bases not matched to a gene: 3. Per germline, CDR1 KGHDR and CDR2 SFDVKD. CDR3 sequence: CATSELAGHTDTQYF. In nucleotides, the CDR3 is TGTGCCACCAGTGAGCTAGCGGGGCACACAGATACGCAGTATTTT.

The chain has TRBV5-1 and TRBJ1-3; TRBD1 aligns across 7 bases. The CDR3 is 15 amino acids. Trimming cost V 4 bases and J 3 bases; bases outside gene matches: 7. CDR1 SGHRS and CDR2 YFSETQ come from the germline V gene. The chain's CDR3 is CASSTGTAGGNTIYF. CDR3 sequence (DNA): TGCGCCAGCAGCACCGGGACAGCAGGTGGAAACACCATATATTTT.

The genes are TRBV11-1 and TRBJ2-5; 8 bases fit TRBD1. V shed 4 bases, J shed 4 bases, and the junction held 5 bases outside the gene matches. Germline CDR1 reads SGHAT; CDR2 reads FQDESV (reference sequence). This CDR3 region has 14 residues. The CDR3 nucleotides are TGTGCCAGCAGCTGGGGGACAGGAGGAGAGACCCAGTACTTC. Translated: CASSWGTGGETQYF.

Concerning this clone itself: At the DNA level, this CDR3 is encoded by other sequences in the same sample as well. This chain connects TRBV28 to TRBJ1-5; no clear D gene. Trimming removed 2 bases at V and 6 bases at J, with 5 bases between. CDR1 MDHEN and CDR2 SYDVKM come from the germline V gene. The CDR3 spans 12 residues. CDR3: CASSLAGQPQHF. The CDR3 DNA reads as TGTGCCAGCAGTTTAGCGGGTCAGCCCCAGCATTTT. Together with reference TRBV28 and TRBJ1-5, the CDR3 gives the full variable domain: DVKVTQSSRYLVKRTGEKVFLECVQDMDHENMFWYRQDPGLGLRLIYFSYDVKMKEKGDIPEGYSVSREKKERFSLILESASTNQTSMYLCASSLAGQPQHFGDGTRLSIL.

V gene TRBV6-5 combines with J gene TRBJ1-1; the match to TRBD1 covers 8 bases. The CDR3 length is 15 residues. The germline CDR1 and CDR2 sequences are MNHEY and SVGAGI. J lost 4 bases, V lost 0 bases, and 4 bases had no gene match. CDR3 coding DNA: TGTGCCAGCAGTTACTCAGGACAGGGTACCACTGAAGCTTTCTTT. As protein: CASSYSGQGTTEAFF.

This clone was seen only a few times. This chain uses TRBV2 with TRBJ1-3; D unclear. This CDR3 comprises 12 residues. Germline CDR1 and CDR2: SNHLY and FYNNEI. Between the trimmed V and J ends, which lost 7 bases and 4 bases, there was a span of 8 bases. The CDR3 DNA reads as TGTGCCAGCAAGTCAGGAGGAAACACCATATATTTT. Its translation: CASKSGGNTIYF.

The V gene is TRBV11-2, the J gene TRBJ2-4; TRBD2 is a possible D gene (5 bases). CDR3 size: 15 residues. Trimming left V 5 bases short and J 2 bases short, with 13 bases between. CDR1 and CDR2 (germline): SGHAT, FQNNGV. The CDR3 DNA reads as TGTGCCAGCAGCCCTTTACGGGGTCCCAAAAACATTCAGTACTTC. Encoded protein: CASSPLRGPKNIQYF.

The sample holds a few counts of this clone. The chain carries TRBV5-1 and TRBJ2-2; perhaps TRBD1 as D (6 bases). Trimming took off 2 bases at V and 6 bases at J, with 11 bases between the two ends. The length of the CDR3 is 14 residues. Germline assignment: CDR1 SGHRS and CDR2 YFSETQ. The CDR3 nucleotides read TGCGCCAGCAGCTTCATACAGGGTGCCGGGGAGCTGTTTTTT. Protein product: CASSFIQGAGELFF.

V usage is TRBV10-1 and J usage is TRBJ2-7; D is possibly TRBD1 (6 bases). V lost 5 bases, J lost 2 bases, and 7 bases lay in between. The CDR3 covers 12 residues. Germline CDR1 reads WNHNN; CDR2 reads SYGVQD (reference sequence). Here the CDR3 DNA reads TGCGCCAGCAGTCGGGACACCTACGAGCAGTACTTC. The encoded protein is CASSRDTYEQYF.

This clone was seen a handful of times. This chain joins TRBV28 and TRBJ2-2; the match to TRBD1 covers 8 bases. The CDR3 runs to 15 residues. After removal of 0 bases from V and 7 bases from J, the junction contained 4 bases not matched to a gene. The germline V gene has CDR1 MDHEN and CDR2 SYDVKM. The CDR3: CASSLWDREVGELFF. In nucleotides, the CDR3 is TGTGCCAGCAGTTTATGGGACAGGGAGGTCGGGGAGCTGTTTTTT. The whole variable domain, filled in from reference TRBV28 and TRBJ2-2, reads DVKVTQSSRYLVKRTGEKVFLECVQDMDHENMFWYRQDPGLGLRLIYFSYDVKMKEKGDIPEGYSVSREKKERFSLILESASTNQTSMYLCASSLWDREVGELFFGEGSRLTVL.

This chain connects TRBV12-5 to TRBJ1-2, with 7 bases that match TRBD1. With 6 bases clipped from V and 2 bases from J, the junction kept 6 bases outside the gene matches. The CDR3 has 14 residues. Germline lookup yields CDR1 LGHNT and CDR2 FRNRAP. The CDR3 region is CASGRSGGNYGYTF. The CDR3 DNA follows: TGTGCTAGTGGCCGCTCAGGGGGAAACTATGGCTACACCTTC.

This rearrangement joins TRBV5-1 to TRBJ2-7; 7 bases map to TRBD1. Germline V CDR1 and CDR2: SGHRS, YFSETQ. The CDR3 has 21 residues. Unmatched junction bases numbered 27, after V lost 0 bases and J lost 6 bases. CDR3 DNA sequence: TGCGCCAGCAGCTTGGTGCTCGGAGGCAGGGAATCACGAGAGGGGGCTGGCGAGCAGTACTTC. It specifies CASSLVLGGRESREGAGEQYF.

As for this clone: Other DNA sequences in the same sample also yield this CDR3. The J gene is TRBJ2-7, the V gene TRBV6-5; 9 bases match TRBD1. J gave up 4 bases and V 5 bases, and 3 bases lay outside the gene matches. The CDR3 contains 13 residues. CDR1 MNHEY and CDR2 SVGAGI come from the germline V gene. The CDR3 spells CASSSGQGYEQYF. As DNA, the CDR3 is TGTGCCAGCAGTAGCGGACAGGGGTACGAGCAGTACTTC.

The chain carries TRBV3-1 (or the pseudogene TRBV3-2) and TRBJ2-4, with D perhaps matching TRBD1 (6 bases). This CDR3 has 15 residues. The germline V gene has CDR1 LGHDT and CDR2 YNNKEL (reference sequence). V lost 5 bases and J lost 0, with 11 bases in between. CDR3 sequence reads: CASSRTGLAKNIQYF. CDR3 bases: TGTGCCAGCAGCAGAACAGGGCTAGCCAAAAACATTCAGTACTTC.

The chain has TRBV27 and TRBJ1-1, with 9 bases that match TRBD1. J lost 3 bases, V lost 4 bases, and 9 bases had no gene match. This CDR3 comprises 16 residues. Germline CDR1 is MNHEY and CDR2 is SMNVEV (reference sequence). The CDR3 spells CASSSGQGPWDTEAFF. DNA of the CDR3: TGTGCCAGCAGTTCGGGACAGGGACCATGGGACACTGAAGCTTTCTTT.

This clone has a handful of counts. The chain links TRBV6-6 to TRBJ1-2; the D gene is possibly TRBD1 (5 bases). This CDR3 contains 13 residues. The ends were cut back, 8 bases at V and 2 bases at J, with 12 bases in the middle. Germline loops: CDR1 MNHNY, CDR2 SVGAGI (reference sequence). The CDR3 region is CASRPDKNYGYTF. CDR3 nucleotides: TGTGCCAGCCGCCCGGACAAAAACTATGGCTACACCTTC.

The chain employs TRBV5-1 and TRBJ1-1, with TRBD1 matching over 8 bases. This CDR3 region has 17 residues. Germline CDR1 SGHRS, CDR2 YFSETQ. Trimming at V came to 4 bases and at J to 2 bases, leaving 13 bases not matched to a gene. The CDR3 region has the DNA TGCGCCAGCAGCCCCCTACCCCGGACAGGGCCAAACACTGAAGCTTTCTTT. Encoded protein: CASSPLPRTGPNTEAFF.

The chain combines TRBV11-3 with TRBJ1-2; a possible D gene is TRBD1 (6 bases). Germline V gene sequence: CDR1 SGHNT, CDR2 YENEEA. The V gene lost 3 bases and the J gene lost 3 bases, with 17 bases spanning the gap. This CDR3 has 16 residues. The CDR3 bases are TGTGCCAGCAGCTTTACCCAAGGGGGAAGCGACTATGGCTACACCTTC. Translating gives CASSFTQGGSDYGYTF.

The V and J genes are TRBV12-3 or TRBV12-4 and TRBJ1-2; a possible D gene is TRBD1 (5 bases). V was clipped by 7 bases and J by 5 bases, with 14 bases between them. CDR3 length: 13 residues. The CDR3: CASTLDRGYGYTF. DNA of the CDR3: TGTGCCAGCACCTTAGATAGGGGTTATGGCTACACCTTC.

V is TRBV18 and J is TRBJ1-2, with D unresolved. V was pared by 7 bases and J by 2 bases, with 8 bases between. From germline, CDR1 is KGHSH and CDR2 LQKENI. The CDR3 runs 12 residues. The CDR3 coding sequence is TGTGCCAGCTTCAGCGGGAACTATGGCTACACCTTC. Translated: CASFSGNYGYTF.

The chain recombines TRBV4-2 with TRBJ2-7; possible D gene TRBD1, 6 bases. There are 15 residues in the CDR3. The ends were cut back, 6 bases at V and 5 bases at J, with 20 bases in the middle. Germline-derived CDR1 and CDR2 are LGHNA and YNFKEQ. The CDR3 here is CASRTLGQRDNEQYF. The DNA of the CDR3 is TGTGCCAGCAGGACCCTTGGACAGAGGGATAACGAGCAGTACTTC.

The genes are TRBV12-5 and TRBJ2-5; TRBD2 matches 7 bases. Germline V gene lookup returns CDR1 LGHNT and CDR2 FRNRAP. The CDR3 extends over 18 amino acids. The junction had 11 bases not matched to a gene; V was cut back by 0 bases and J by 1 base. Written as DNA, the CDR3 is TGTGCTAGTGGTTTGGTACTGGGACCCAGCGGGATCCAAGAGACCCAGTACTTC. Translated, it gives CASGLVLGPSGIQETQYF.

The chain links TRBV18 to TRBJ2-1, with D perhaps TRBD2 (5 bases). CDR1 is KGHSH, CDR2 LQKENI, per germline. The V gene lost 0 bases and the J gene lost 0 bases, with 9 bases spanning the gap. CDR3 length: 16 amino acids. The CDR3 loop reads CASSPPSGSSYNEQFF. For the CDR3, the DNA is TGTGCCAGCTCACCACCTTCGGGGAGCTCCTACAATGAGCAGTTCTTC. Complete variable domain (other parts from reference TRBV18 and TRBJ2-1): NAGVMQNPRHLVRRRGQEARLRCSPMKGHSHVYWYRQLPEEGLKFMVYLQKENIIDESGMPKERFSAEFPKEGPSILRIQQVVRGDSAAYFCASSPPSGSSYNEQFFGPGTRLTVL.